This T cell receptor beta chain was recorded in a study of blood T cell repertoires in COVID-19. Turning to the study itself: Whether acute or convalescent, the COVID-19 samples came from the United States, Italy and Spain. PBMCs, B-cell-depleted T cells, or T cells were the source of the cDNA or gDNA that made up the material.

The CDR3 is 19 amino acids. The V segment lost 7 bases and the J segment 0 bases; nucleotides outside the gene matches: 15. Germline V lookup: CDR1 SGHNT, CDR2 YENEEA. Per the study methods: Cell counts per sample came from amplifying reference gene primers. Sequencing was performed with immunoSEQ multiplex PCR; in TCRdb, only in-frame clones are kept and a portion is missing. That table furnishes V, J and clone size, whereas the DNA furnished D and trimming. The sample includes under 350,000 clones, approximately 85% of them seen just once. This chain joins TRBV11-3 and TRBJ2-2; 9 positions agree with TRBD2. This receptor was identified in a woman in her 70s with acute or convalescent COVID-19. The material sequenced was peripheral blood. In nucleotides, the CDR3 is TGTGCCAGCACCGGGGAGGCGGGGGGGGCCCCCTCGAACACCGGGGAGCTGTTTTTT. Protein sequence: CASTGEAGGAPSNTGELFF. Together with reference TRBV11-3 and TRBJ2-2, the CDR3 gives the full variable domain: EAGVVQSPRYKIIEKKQPVAFWCNPISGHNTLYWYLQNLGQGPELLIRYENEEAVDDSQLPKDRFSAERLKGVDSTLKIQPAELGDSAVYLCASTGEAGGAPSNTGELFFGEGSRLTVL.